What follows is one TCR beta chain and its context. The source of the sample is a study of T cell changes during pregnancy in multiple sclerosis. Using immunoSEQ multiplex PCR, the repertoire was profiled, and TCRdb retains in-frame clones only, with some absent. The profile shows around 100,000 clones, 90% to 95% of them singletons. The specimen was peripheral blood, collected before pregnancy. This receptor was obtained from a female donor with multiple sclerosis, enrolled in a pregnancy study.

The CDR3 spells CASSRGSGRTVETQYF. The CDR3 coding sequence is TGTGCCAGCAGCCGGGGGTCCGGCCGAACCGTAGAGACCCAGTACTTC. This rearrangement joins TRBV5-5 to TRBJ2-5; tentative D call: TRBD2 (6 bases). This CDR3 is 16 amino acids long. CDR1 is SGHKS and CDR2 is YYEKEE in the germline V gene (reference sequence). Trimming took 4 bases from V and 4 from J, leaving 20 bases between them.